Included here is one T cell receptor (beta chain) sequence, with context. Its antigen is as yet unknown. The data stem from a study of response to subunit inactivated influenza vaccine. Study-wide results and caveats: Each seasonal influenza vaccination recruits few new T cells, the authors suggested.

From the RT-PCR reads, TCRdb called clonotypes with MiXCR, one entry per CDR3 protein. This sample has 280,000 or so distinct CDR3 sequences, with 21% found just once. The V and J ends lost 5 bases and 4 bases, in that order; junction bases with no gene match: 11. This CDR3 is 16 amino acids long. In germline, CDR1 is SGHVT, CDR2 SQSDAQ. The sample was PBMCs from blood, taken approximately 20 months after vaccination. This chain joins TRBV7-4 and TRBJ1-1; 9 bases map to TRBD1. The TCR comes from a man between 50 and 75 years old who received an inactivated influenza vaccine. CDR3 residues: CASSKRTGVLSTEAFF. DNA for the CDR3: TGTGCCAGCAGCAAGCGGACAGGGGTTTTGAGCACTGAAGCTTTCTTT.